The rows below give T cell receptor beta chains drawn from one sample of a study of blood T cell repertoires in COVID-19. Profiled with immunoSEQ multiplex PCR; TCRdb holds only in-frame clones, not every one. The table lists about 180,000 clones, roughly 88% of them singletons. Sequenced: peripheral blood. These TCRs come from a woman in her 30s with acute or convalescent COVID-19. CDR3s include the opening cysteine and the closing phenylalanine or tryptophan. The order of the fields is D gene, V gene, clone size, J gene, CDR3 protein, CDR3 DNA. A D gene is named only where the DNA matches it firmly. Only part of the rows carry a size: once, few, many, or a class if the clone is expanded.

D: TRBD1
V: TRBV6-5
size: NA
J: TRBJ2-7
CDR3: CASSNAGTGEYEQYF
DNA: TGTGCCAGCAGCAACGCCGGGACAGGTGAATACGAGCAGTACTTC

D: NA
V: TRBV5-4
size: NA
J: TRBJ2-1
CDR3: CASSLTGSEQFF
DNA: TGTGCCAGCAGCTTGACGGGGAGTGAGCAGTTCTTC

D: TRBD2
V: TRBV5-1
size: once
J: TRBJ2-4
CDR3: CARGGIRENIQYF
DNA: TGCGCCAGGGGAGGGATTCGAGAGAACATTCAGTACTTC

D: NA
V: TRBV3-1/TRBV3-2
size: NA
J: TRBJ1-4
CDR3: CASSQVGVGGEKLFF
DNA: TGTGCCAGCAGCCAAGTGGGAGTGGGTGGAGAAAAACTGTTTTTT

D: NA
V: TRBV5-1
size: few
J: TRBJ2-2
CDR3: CASSLGSGNTGELFF
DNA: TGCGCCAGCAGCTTGGGAAGCGGGAACACCGGGGAGCTGTTTTTT

D: NA
V: TRBV4-2
size: NA
J: TRBJ2-3
CDR3: CASSQTGVYTDTQYF
DNA: TGTGCCAGCAGCCAGACGGGGGTATACACAGATACGCAGTATTTT

D: NA
V: TRBV19
size: NA
J: TRBJ2-7
CDR3: CATALTGTYEQYF
DNA: TGTGCCACCGCACTCACAGGGACGTACGAGCAGTACTTC

D: TRBD1
V: TRBV2
size: once
J: TRBJ1-2
CDR3: CASSGDRANYGYTF
DNA: TGTGCCAGCAGTGGGGACAGGGCTAACTATGGCTACACCTTC

D: TRBD1
V: TRBV29-1
size: NA
J: TRBJ2-7
CDR3: CSVRPGQGSEQYF
DNA: TGCAGCGTTAGACCGGGACAGGGAAGCGAGCAGTACTTC

D: TRBD1
V: TRBV6-5
size: NA
J: TRBJ1-1
CDR3: CASSPRQGLAFF
DNA: TGTGCCAGCAGCCCGAGACAGGGCTTAGCTTTCTTT

D: NA
V: TRBV28
size: NA
J: TRBJ2-3
CDR3: CASSLGYGSDADTQYF
DNA: TGTGCCAGCAGTTTAGGATACGGGAGCGATGCAGATACGCAGTATTTT